This T cell receptor (beta chain) is drawn from a study of blood T cells in healthy people across ages. Study results and caveats: Unsorted PBMC material precluded a definitive naive versus antigen-experienced comparison.

A second PCR of 7 to 11 cycles used a sample-barcoded 5' primer and a J-beta primer mix. Every sample gave at least 2.5 million paired-end reads containing CDR3. A single record per CDR3 protein comes from TCRdb applying MiXCR to the 5' RACE reads. The sample lists approximately 780,000 distinct CDR3 sequences, around a quarter occurring once. This clonotype was counted a few times. No antigen is known for it. These same data were also listed under a study on T cells of mothers and their children. That paper notes: In unrelated and related pairs, TCR recombination output is shaped in a similar way by thymic selection. Slightly higher but non-significant overlap marked related mother-child pairs versus unrelated pairs.

This clonotype was sampled from a boy younger than 18 in good health. Sequencing was carried out using blood.

This CDR3 is CASSQAGPETQYF. In DNA, the CDR3 is TGTGCCAGCTCACAGGCGGGACCAGAGACCCAGTACTTC. The chain recombines TRBV18 with TRBJ2-5; a weak D match, TRBD2 (6 bases). V was shortened by 4 bases and J by 4 bases, with 10 bases between the two germline ends. This CDR3 contains 13 residues. The germline CDR1 and CDR2 sequences are KGHSH and LQKENI.